These 20 T cell receptor beta chains were sequenced from one sample in a study of blood T cell repertoires in COVID-19. This table comes from immunoSEQ multiplex PCR, and its TCRdb copy is limited to in-frame clones, with some not included. The data hold about 80,000 clones, with less than 90% observed a single time. Sequences were obtained from peripheral blood. These receptors were taken from a man in his fifties or sixties with active or convalescent COVID-19.

The CDR3 nucleotides are TGTGCCAGCAGTGAAACTAGGGCTTTTAACTATGGCTACACCTTC. It specifies CASSETRAFNYGYTF. The chain combines TRBV2 with TRBJ1-2; D is uncertain. Per the germline V gene, CDR1 is SNHLY and CDR2 is FYNNEI. V lost 2 bases, J lost 1 base, and 11 bases lay in between. The CDR3 contains 15 residues.

The chain employs TRBV7-8 and TRBJ1-1; 9 bases are a match to TRBD1. The CDR3 has 16 amino acids. V shed 2 bases, J shed 4 bases, and the junction held 8 bases outside the gene matches. Germline V gives CDR1 SGHVS, CDR2 FQNEAQ. The DNA of the CDR3 is TGTGCCAGCAGCTTAAGGCGGGTGGACAGGGGCACTGAAGCTTTCTTT. It yields the protein CASSLRRVDRGTEAFF.

This clone was recorded a few times. The gene calls are TRBV5-1 and TRBJ1-2, with 9 bases fitting TRBD1. The CDR3 covers 15 residues. Germline V lookup: CDR1 SGHRS, CDR2 YFSETQ. The ends lost 4 bases at V and 5 bases at J; junction bases unmatched: 9. CDR3 DNA sequence: TGCGCCAGCAGCGAAGGAGGGACAGGGCGGTATGGCTACACCTTC. As protein: CASSEGGTGRYGYTF.

The chain joins TRBV4-3 to TRBJ1-2; D ambiguous. The CDR3 has 16 amino acids. Germline CDR1 reads LGHNA; CDR2 reads YSLEER. V dropped 0 bases and J dropped 4 bases, with 15 bases sitting between them. CDR3 in DNA: TGCGCCAGCAGCCAAGATCTCATGGCGGATTTCTATGGCTACACCTTC. Translated, it gives CASSQDLMADFYGYTF.

This clone was observed a single time. This rearrangement joins TRBV4-2 to TRBJ1-3, with unresolved D. CDR1 and CDR2 from the germline V gene are LGHNA and YNFKEQ. Trimming removed 10 bases from V and 0 bases from J, with 19 bases in between. The CDR3 is made up of 16 amino acids. In DNA, the CDR3 is TGTGCCACCGCCTATGGGCCGAGCGGCTCTGGAAACACCATATATTTT. Its translation is CATAYGPSGSGNTIYF.

The chain uses TRBV2 and TRBJ2-6; D is undetermined. The CDR3 covers 16 residues. From germline, CDR1 is SNHLY and CDR2 FYNNEI. V was pared by 6 bases and J by 2 bases, with 14 bases between. The CDR3 reads CASSQSTRTGANVLTF. Written as DNA, the CDR3 is TGTGCCAGCAGCCAAAGTACCAGGACTGGGGCCAACGTCCTGACTTTC. Based on the CDR3 plus reference TRBV2 and TRBJ2-6, the full variable domain is EPEVTQTPSHQVTQMGQEVILRCVPISNHLYFYWYRQILGQKVEFLVSFYNNEISEKSEIFDDQFSVERPDGSNFTLKIRSTKLEDSAMYFCASSQSTRTGANVLTFGAGSRLTVL.

The chain recombines TRBV7-8 with TRBJ2-1; 10 nucleotides align to TRBD1. The CDR3 sequence is 13 residues long. Per germline, CDR1 SGHVS and CDR2 FQNEAQ. Trimming at V came to 1 base and at J to 14 bases, leaving 5 bases not matched to a gene. As DNA, the CDR3 is TGTGCCAGCAGCTTAGGGAGGACAGGGGGGGAGTTCTTC. Translated, it gives CASSLGRTGGEFF.

V and J are TRBV4-2 and TRBJ2-1; 9 bases are shared with TRBD1. This CDR3 is built from 18 residues. Germline CDR1 and CDR2: LGHNA and YNFKEQ. J was trimmed by 4 bases and V by 0 bases; bases with no gene match: 10. CDR3 region: CASSQETGGLFTYNEQFF. The DNA of the CDR3 is TGTGCCAGCAGCCAAGAGACAGGGGGGTTATTTACGTACAATGAGCAGTTCTTC.

The genes are TRBV14 and TRBJ2-7, with 10 nucleotides matching TRBD1. V gave up 4 bases and J gave up 0 bases; unmatched junction bases: 0. Germline CDR1 and CDR2: SGHDN and FVKESK. The CDR3 is made up of 14 amino acids. CDR3 sequence reads: CASSRDRGSYEQYF. The CDR3 nucleotides are TGTGCCAGCAGCCGGGACAGGGGCTCCTACGAGCAGTACTTC.

The chain employs TRBV10-2 and TRBJ1-2, with D unresolved. The germline V and J ends were trimmed by 4 bases and 0 bases, with 9 bases remaining between them. The CDR3 spans 14 residues. The germline CDR1 and CDR2 sequences are WSHSY and SAAADI. CDR3 bases: TGCGCCAGCAGTGCCACAGAATCTAACTATGGCTACACCTTC. Translated: CASSATESNYGYTF.

The chain uses TRBV12-5 and TRBJ2-5; 7 nucleotides match TRBD2. From germline, CDR1 is LGHNT and CDR2 FRNRAP. The junction had 15 bases not matched to a gene; V was cut back by 4 bases and J by 4 bases. This CDR3 region has 17 residues. For the CDR3, the DNA is TGTGCTAGTGGTTCCCCCCCCGGTCGGGGGAGGGTAGAGACCCAGTACTTC. Translation: CASGSPPGRGRVETQYF.

The chain employs TRBV27 and TRBJ1-5, with 7 positions matching TRBD1. V gave up 6 bases and J gave up 11 bases; unmatched junction bases: 19. This CDR3 has 16 residues. The germline CDR1 and CDR2 sequences are MNHEY and SMNVEV (reference sequence). CDR3 nucleotides: TGTGCCAGCAGCCCCTCGGGAGGGGGCTCTCCCCAGGCCCAGCATTTT. It is translated as CASSPSGGGSPQAQHF.

This CDR3 reads CAWMSRLSGNTIYF. CDR3 sequence (DNA): TGTGCCTGGATGTCGAGGCTCTCTGGAAACACCATATATTTT. The chain joins TRBV30 to TRBJ1-3; no firm D call. The length of the CDR3 is 14 residues. Per germline, CDR1 GTSNPN and CDR2 SVGIG (reference sequence). V lost 4 bases to trimming and J lost 0 bases, with 10 bases between them.

This clone was seen more than once but under ten times. CDR3 in DNA: TGTGCCAGCAGTCCAAGACAGGGGGCTAGCTACGAGCAGTACTTC. Translating gives CASSPRQGASYEQYF. The chain links TRBV27 to TRBJ2-7; 10 bases are a match to TRBD1. Germline trimming cut 5 bases from V and 3 bases from J; bases unmatched to any gene: 7. The CDR3 is made up of 15 amino acids. Germline values: CDR1 MNHEY, CDR2 SMNVEV (reference sequence).

The gene calls are TRBV10-3 and TRBJ1-1; TRBD1 might be the D (6 bases). Deletions cut 7 bases from V and 1 base from J, with 10 bases between. CDR1 and CDR2 (germline): ENHRY, SYGVKD. The CDR3 consists of 13 residues. DNA for the CDR3: TGTGCCATCAACGCAGGGGAGAACACTGAAGCTTTCTTT. Translation: CAINAGENTEAFF.

The chain carries TRBV6-5 and TRBJ1-4; 9 bases match TRBD1. From germline, CDR1 is MNHEY and CDR2 SVGAGI. CDR3 size: 16 residues. J lost 6 bases, V lost 4 bases, and 9 bases had no gene match. This CDR3 reads CASSSASWTGDEKLFF. The CDR3 DNA is TGTGCCAGCAGTTCGGCATCATGGACAGGGGATGAAAAACTGTTTTTT.

This chain links TRBV19 with TRBJ2-6; the D gene is possibly TRBD2 (5 bases). This CDR3 contains 19 residues. V was clipped by 1 base and J by 0 bases, with 16 bases between them. Germline V gene sequence: CDR1 LNHDA, CDR2 SQIVND (reference sequence). The CDR3 here is CASSIGWASGISGANVLTF. As DNA, the CDR3 is TGTGCCAGTAGTATAGGGTGGGCCTCCGGGATCTCTGGGGCCAACGTCCTGACTTTC.

The gene calls are TRBV14 and TRBJ2-3; D possibly corresponds to TRBD2 (6 bases). The V end was cut by 4 bases, the J end by 3 bases, with 11 bases between. The CDR3 length is 14 residues. Germline CDR1 reads SGHDN; CDR2 reads FVKESK. CDR3 protein: CASSLGGGTDTQYF. The DNA for the CDR3 is TGTGCCAGCAGCCTTGGAGGAGGGACAGATACGCAGTATTTT.

The rearrangement uses TRBV7-2 and TRBJ2-7, with D possibly being TRBD2 (6 bases). Deletions cut 3 bases from V and 3 bases from J, with 12 bases between. Germline V lookup: CDR1 SGHTA, CDR2 FQGNSA. The CDR3 is 14 amino acids. CDR3 sequence (DNA): TGTGCCAGCAGCTTCGGGGACGGGAGCTACGAGCAGTACTTC. Protein: CASSFGDGSYEQYF.

This sequence joins TRBV18 and TRBJ2-7, with TRBD1 identical over 7 bases. The CDR3 has 15 residues. Germline V lookup: CDR1 KGHSH, CDR2 LQKENI. The trim removed 0 bases at V and 0 bases at J, leaving 2 bases unmatched. CDR3 DNA: TGTGCCAGCTCACCACCGGGACAGCTCTCCTACGAGCAGTACTTC. Translating it yields CASSPPGQLSYEQYF.